This is a list of T cell receptor beta chains from one sample in a study of graft-versus-host responses after intestinal transplantation. Produced via immunoSEQ multiplex PCR; TCRdb's table is partial and in-frame only. The sample lists some 96,000 clones, approximately 84% occurring once. No cognate antigen is known for these TCRs. Sequenced material: unstimulated CD4+ T cells sorted from spleen or lymph node cells, taken before transplant. The source of these receptors is a human donor who was the organ donor for an intestinal transplant. CDR3s include the opening cysteine and the closing phenylalanine or tryptophan.

cdr3_aa j_call v_call
CASSLDQPYEQYF TRBJ2-7 TRBV11-2
CAWSLKGATNEKLFF TRBJ1-4 TRBV30
CASSSGWGTDTQYF TRBJ2-3 TRBV5-1
CAWRQTGNTEAFF TRBJ1-1 TRBV30
CASSLDGLRTLFF TRBJ1-4 TRBV11-2
CATKEFRTGDTGELFF TRBJ2-2 TRBV25-1
CASRRGNSPLHF TRBJ1-6 TRBV5-6
CASSFGQATDTQYF TRBJ2-3 TRBV5-5
CASSPPDRPNTEAFF TRBJ1-1 TRBV4-1
CASSREWQGSYEQYF TRBJ2-7 TRBV5-1
CASSQEFMRALGGELFF TRBJ2-2 TRBV4-2
CASSLGGGVGLEAFF TRBJ1-1 TRBV7-2
CASSNDRGGTEAFF TRBJ1-1 TRBV19
CASSPWTGRSNAPGELFF TRBJ2-2 TRBV7-9
CASSRLGGTEAFF TRBJ1-1 TRBV4-1
CSVDSGGAGTQYF TRBJ2-5 TRBV29-1
CASSGTPNIGYTF TRBJ1-2 TRBV28
CASSFLNTEAFF TRBJ1-1 TRBV5-1
CASSVHLPYEQYF TRBJ2-7 TRBV28
CASSAAGVSYEQYF TRBJ2-7 TRBV7-2
CAWGKSGTSGNTIYF TRBJ1-3 TRBV30
CASSLKHLITPTLNEKLFF TRBJ1-4 TRBV27
CASSFQGGQETQYF TRBJ2-5 TRBV5-5
CASYGQFAGELFF TRBJ2-2 TRBV28
CASSPPNIRVNTEAFF TRBJ1-1 TRBV18
CASSFYDRGLTGANVLTF TRBJ2-6 TRBV9
CASSQVGSSNTEAFF TRBJ1-1 TRBV4-2
CAISLGADQPQHF TRBJ1-5 TRBV10-3
CASSKYTDSRSYGYTF TRBJ1-2 TRBV7-2
CASSFGAGLDGNSPLHF TRBJ1-6 TRBV5-6
CASSIGGESYYSPLHF TRBJ1-6 TRBV19
CASSLELGTGELFF TRBJ2-2 TRBV28
CATFSYEQYF TRBJ2-7 TRBV6-1